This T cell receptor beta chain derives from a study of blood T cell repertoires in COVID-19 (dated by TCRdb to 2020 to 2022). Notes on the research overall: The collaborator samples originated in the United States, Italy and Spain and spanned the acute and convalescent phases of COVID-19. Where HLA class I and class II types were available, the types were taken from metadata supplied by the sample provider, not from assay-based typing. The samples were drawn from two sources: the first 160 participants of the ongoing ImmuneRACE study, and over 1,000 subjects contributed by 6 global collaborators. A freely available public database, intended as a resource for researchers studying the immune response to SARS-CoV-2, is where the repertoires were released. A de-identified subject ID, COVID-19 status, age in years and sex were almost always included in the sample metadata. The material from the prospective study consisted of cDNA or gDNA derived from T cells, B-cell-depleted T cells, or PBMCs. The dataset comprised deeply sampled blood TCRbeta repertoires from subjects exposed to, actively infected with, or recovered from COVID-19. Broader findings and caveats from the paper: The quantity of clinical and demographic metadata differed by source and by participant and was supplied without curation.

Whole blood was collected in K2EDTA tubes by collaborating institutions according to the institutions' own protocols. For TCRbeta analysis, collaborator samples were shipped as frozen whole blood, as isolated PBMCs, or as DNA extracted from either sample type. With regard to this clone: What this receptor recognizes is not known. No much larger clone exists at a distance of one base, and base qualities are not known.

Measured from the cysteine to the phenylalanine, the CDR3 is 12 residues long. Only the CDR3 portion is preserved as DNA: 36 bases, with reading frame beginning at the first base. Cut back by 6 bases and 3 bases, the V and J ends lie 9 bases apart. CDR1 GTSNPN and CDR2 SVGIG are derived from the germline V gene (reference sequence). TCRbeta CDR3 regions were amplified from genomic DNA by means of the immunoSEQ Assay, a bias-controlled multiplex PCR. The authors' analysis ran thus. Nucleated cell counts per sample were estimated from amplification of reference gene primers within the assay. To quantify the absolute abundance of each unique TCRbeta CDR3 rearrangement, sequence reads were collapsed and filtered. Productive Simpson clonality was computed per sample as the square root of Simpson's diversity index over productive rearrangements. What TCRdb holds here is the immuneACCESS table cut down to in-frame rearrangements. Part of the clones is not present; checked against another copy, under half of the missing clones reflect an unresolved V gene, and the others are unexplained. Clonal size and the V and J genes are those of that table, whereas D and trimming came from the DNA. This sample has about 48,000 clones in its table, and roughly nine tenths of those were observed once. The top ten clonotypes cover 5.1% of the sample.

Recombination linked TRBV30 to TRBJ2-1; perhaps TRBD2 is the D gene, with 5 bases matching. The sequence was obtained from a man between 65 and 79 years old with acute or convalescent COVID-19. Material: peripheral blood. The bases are TGTGCCTGCGAAGCGGTCTACAATGAGCAGTTCTTC. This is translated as CACEAVYNEQFF.